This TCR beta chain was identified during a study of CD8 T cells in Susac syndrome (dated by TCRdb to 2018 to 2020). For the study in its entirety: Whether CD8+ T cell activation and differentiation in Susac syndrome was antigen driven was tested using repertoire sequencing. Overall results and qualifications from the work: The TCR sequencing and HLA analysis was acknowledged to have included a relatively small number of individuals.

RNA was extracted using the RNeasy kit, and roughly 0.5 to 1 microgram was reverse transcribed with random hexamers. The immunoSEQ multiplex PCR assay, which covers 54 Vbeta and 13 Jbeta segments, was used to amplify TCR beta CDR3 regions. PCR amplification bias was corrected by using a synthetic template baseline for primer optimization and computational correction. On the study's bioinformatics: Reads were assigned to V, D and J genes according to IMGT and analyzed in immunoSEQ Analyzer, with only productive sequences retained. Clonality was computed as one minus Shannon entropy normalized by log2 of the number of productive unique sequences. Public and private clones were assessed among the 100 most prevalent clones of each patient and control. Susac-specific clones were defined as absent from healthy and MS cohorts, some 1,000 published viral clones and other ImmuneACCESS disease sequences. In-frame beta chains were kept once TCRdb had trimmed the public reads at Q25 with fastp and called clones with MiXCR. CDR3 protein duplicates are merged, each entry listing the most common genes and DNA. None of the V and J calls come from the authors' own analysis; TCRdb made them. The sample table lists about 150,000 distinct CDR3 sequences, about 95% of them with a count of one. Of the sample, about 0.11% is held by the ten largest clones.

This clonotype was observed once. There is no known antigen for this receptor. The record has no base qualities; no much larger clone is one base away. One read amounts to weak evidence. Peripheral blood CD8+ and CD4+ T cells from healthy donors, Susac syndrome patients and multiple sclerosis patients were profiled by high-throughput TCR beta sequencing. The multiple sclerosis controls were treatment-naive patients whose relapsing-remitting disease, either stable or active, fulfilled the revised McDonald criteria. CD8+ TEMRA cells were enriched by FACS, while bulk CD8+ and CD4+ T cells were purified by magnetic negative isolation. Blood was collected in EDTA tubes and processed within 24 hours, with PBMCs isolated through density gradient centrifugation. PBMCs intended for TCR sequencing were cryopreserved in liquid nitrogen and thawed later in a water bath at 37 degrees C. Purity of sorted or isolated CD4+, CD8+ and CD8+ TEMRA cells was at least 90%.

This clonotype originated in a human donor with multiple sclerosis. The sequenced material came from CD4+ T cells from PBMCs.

This receptor carries the CDR3 CASSPSTGAPYNEQFF. Read as DNA, the sequence is TGTGCCAGCAGCCCATCAACAGGGGCCCCCTACAATGAGCAGTTCTTC. This chain is built from TRBV7-9 and TRBJ2-1, with TRBD1 identical over 7 junction bases. V and J are trimmed by 5 bases and 2 bases, and the gene matches miss 9 bases of the junction. Measured from the cysteine to the phenylalanine, the CDR3 is 16 residues long. Of all the DNA, just the CDR3 is kept, 48 bases in frame from base 1. CDR1 SEHNR and CDR2 FQNEAQ were looked up in the germline V gene (reference sequence).